The text below deals with one TCR beta chain. This sample was taken from a study of T cell changes during pregnancy in multiple sclerosis. Using immunoSEQ multiplex PCR, the repertoire was profiled, and TCRdb retains in-frame clones only, with some absent. The sample includes about 34,000 clones, approximately 90% seen only once; the top ten take around 4.1%. Material: CD8+ T cells from peripheral blood mononuclear cells, obtained in the second trimester of pregnancy. The sequence came from a female donor with multiple sclerosis, enrolled in a pregnancy study.

In DNA form, the CDR3 reads TGCGCCAGCAGCGAGGGACAGGGGACGGATACGCAGTATTTT. Translation: CASSEGQGTDTQYF. The chain employs TRBV5-1 and TRBJ2-3; 10 bases line up with TRBD1. After removal of 4 bases from V and 6 bases from J, the junction contained 5 bases not matched to a gene. The CDR3 runs 14 residues. The germline gives CDR1 SGHRS, CDR2 YFSETQ.